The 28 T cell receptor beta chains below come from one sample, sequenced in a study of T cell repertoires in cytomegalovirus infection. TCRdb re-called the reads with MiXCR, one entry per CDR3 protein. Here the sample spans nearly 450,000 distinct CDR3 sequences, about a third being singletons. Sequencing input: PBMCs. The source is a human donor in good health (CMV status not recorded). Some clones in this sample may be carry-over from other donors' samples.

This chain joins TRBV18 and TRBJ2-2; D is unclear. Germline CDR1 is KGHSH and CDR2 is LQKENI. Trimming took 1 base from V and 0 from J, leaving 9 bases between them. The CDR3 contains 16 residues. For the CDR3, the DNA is TGTGCCAGCTCACCACTCGAGAGGACGAACACCGGGGAGCTGTTTTTT. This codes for CASSPLERTNTGELFF. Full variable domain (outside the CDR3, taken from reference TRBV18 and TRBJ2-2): NAGVMQNPRHLVRRRGQEARLRCSPMKGHSHVYWYRQLPEEGLKFMVYLQKENIIDESGMPKERFSAEFPKEGPSILRIQQVVRGDSAAYFCASSPLERTNTGELFFGEGSRLTVL.

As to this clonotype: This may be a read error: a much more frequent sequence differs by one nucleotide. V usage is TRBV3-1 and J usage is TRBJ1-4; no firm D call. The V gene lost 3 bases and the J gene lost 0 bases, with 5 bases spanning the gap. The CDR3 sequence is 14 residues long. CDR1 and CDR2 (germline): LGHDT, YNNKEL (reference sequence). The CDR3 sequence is CASSHRATNEKLFF. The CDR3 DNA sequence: TGTGCCAGCAGCCACCGTGCAACTAATGAAAAACTGTTTTTT.

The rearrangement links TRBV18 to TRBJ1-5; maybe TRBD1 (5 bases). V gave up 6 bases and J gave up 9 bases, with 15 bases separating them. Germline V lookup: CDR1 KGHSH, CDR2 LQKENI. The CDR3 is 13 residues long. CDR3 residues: CASSTDSQGPQHF. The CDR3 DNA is TGTGCCAGCTCCACTGACAGCCAAGGGCCCCAGCATTTT.

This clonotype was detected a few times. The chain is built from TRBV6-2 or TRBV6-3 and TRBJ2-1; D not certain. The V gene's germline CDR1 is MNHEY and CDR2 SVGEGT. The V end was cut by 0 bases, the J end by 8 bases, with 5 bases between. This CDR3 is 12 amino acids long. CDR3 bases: TGTGCCAGCAGTTACTCCAGCTATGAGCAGTTCTTC. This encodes CASSYSSYEQFF.

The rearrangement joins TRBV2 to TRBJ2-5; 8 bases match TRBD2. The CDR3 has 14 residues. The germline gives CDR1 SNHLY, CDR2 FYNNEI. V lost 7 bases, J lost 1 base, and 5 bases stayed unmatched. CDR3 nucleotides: TGTGCCAGCATCGGACTAGCATTCCAAGAGACCCAGTACTTC. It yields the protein CASIGLAFQETQYF.

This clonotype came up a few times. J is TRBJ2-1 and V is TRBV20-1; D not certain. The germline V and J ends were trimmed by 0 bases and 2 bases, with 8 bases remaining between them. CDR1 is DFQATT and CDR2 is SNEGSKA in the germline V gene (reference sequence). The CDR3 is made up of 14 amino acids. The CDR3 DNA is TGCAGTGCTAGAGAACTTCCTACCTACAATGAGCAGTTCTTC. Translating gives CSARELPTYNEQFF.

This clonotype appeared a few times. CDR3 sequence (DNA): TGCAGCGTTGTGGTGGGATCCTACGAGCAGTACTTC. Its translation is CSVVVGSYEQYF. V usage is TRBV29-1 and J usage is TRBJ2-7; D is ambiguous. Trimming left V 4 bases short and J 1 base short, with 8 bases between. The CDR3 sequence is 12 residues long. CDR1 and CDR2 (germline): SQVTM, ANQGSEA.

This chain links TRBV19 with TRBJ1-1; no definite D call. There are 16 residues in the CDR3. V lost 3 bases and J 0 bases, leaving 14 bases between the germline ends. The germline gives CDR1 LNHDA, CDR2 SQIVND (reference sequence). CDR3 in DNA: TGTGCCAGTAGTATTAGTTACGGGGAATTGAACACTGAAGCTTTCTTT. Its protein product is CASSISYGELNTEAFF.

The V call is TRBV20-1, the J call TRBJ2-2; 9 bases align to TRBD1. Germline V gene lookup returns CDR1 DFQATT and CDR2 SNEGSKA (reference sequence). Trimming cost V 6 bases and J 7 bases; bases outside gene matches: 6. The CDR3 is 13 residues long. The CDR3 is CSAAQGANGELFF. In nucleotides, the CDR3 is TGCAGTGCCGCACAGGGGGCCAACGGGGAGCTGTTTTTT.

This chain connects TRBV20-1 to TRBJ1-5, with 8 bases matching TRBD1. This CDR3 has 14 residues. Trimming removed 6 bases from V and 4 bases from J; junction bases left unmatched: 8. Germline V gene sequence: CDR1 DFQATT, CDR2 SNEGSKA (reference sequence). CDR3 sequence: CSAIWTGQNQPQHF. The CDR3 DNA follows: TGCAGTGCCATCTGGACAGGGCAGAATCAGCCCCAGCATTTT.

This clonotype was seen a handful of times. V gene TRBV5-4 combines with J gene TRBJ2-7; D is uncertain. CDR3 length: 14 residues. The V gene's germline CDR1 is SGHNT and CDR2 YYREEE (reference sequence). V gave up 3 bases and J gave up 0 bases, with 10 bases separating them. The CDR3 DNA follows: TGTGCCAGCAGCTCGGCGGACGGCTCCTACGAGCAGTACTTC. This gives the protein CASSSADGSYEQYF.

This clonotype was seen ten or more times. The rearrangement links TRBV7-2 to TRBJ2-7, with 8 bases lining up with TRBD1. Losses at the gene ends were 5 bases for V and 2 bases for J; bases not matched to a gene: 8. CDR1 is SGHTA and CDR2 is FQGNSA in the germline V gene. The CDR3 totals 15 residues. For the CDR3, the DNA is TGTGCCAGCAGCGAAGACAGGGGACGCCCCTACGAGCAGTACTTC. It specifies CASSEDRGRPYEQYF.

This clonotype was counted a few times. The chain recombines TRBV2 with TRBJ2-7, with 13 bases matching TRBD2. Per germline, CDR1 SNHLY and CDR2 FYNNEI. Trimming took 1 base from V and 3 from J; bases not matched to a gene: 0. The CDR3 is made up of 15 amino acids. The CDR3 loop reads CASSEGTSGGYEQYF. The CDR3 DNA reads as TGTGCCAGCAGTGAAGGGACTAGCGGGGGCTACGAGCAGTACTTC. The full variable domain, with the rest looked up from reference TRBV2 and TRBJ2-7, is EPEVTQTPSHQVTQMGQEVILRCVPISNHLYFYWYRQILGQKVEFLVSFYNNEISEKSEIFDDQFSVERPDGSNFTLKIRSTKLEDSAMYFCASSEGTSGGYEQYFGPGTRLTVT.

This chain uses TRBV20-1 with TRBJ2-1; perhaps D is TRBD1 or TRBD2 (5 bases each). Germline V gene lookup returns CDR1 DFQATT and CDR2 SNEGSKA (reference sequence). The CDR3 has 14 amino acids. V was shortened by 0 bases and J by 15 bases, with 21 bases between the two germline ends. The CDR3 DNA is TGCAGTGCTAGAGATCTATATATGGGGGACGACGTGTTCTTC. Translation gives CSARDLYMGDDVFF.

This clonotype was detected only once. The CDR3 sequence is CASGPGQGNTEAFF. The CDR3 DNA sequence: TGTGCCAGCGGCCCCGGACAGGGAAACACTGAAGCTTTCTTT. The chain combines TRBV27 with TRBJ1-1, with TRBD1 matching over 8 bases. The length of the CDR3 is 14 residues. The germline CDR1 and CDR2 sequences are MNHEY and SMNVEV (reference sequence). J was trimmed by 2 bases and V by 8 bases; bases with no gene match: 7.

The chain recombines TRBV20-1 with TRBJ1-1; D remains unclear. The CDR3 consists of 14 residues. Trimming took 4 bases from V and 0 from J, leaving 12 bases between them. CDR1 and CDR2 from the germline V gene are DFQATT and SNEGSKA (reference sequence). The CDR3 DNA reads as TGCAGTGCTAAACGGCCGCTCATGAACACTGAAGCTTTCTTT. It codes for CSAKRPLMNTEAFF.

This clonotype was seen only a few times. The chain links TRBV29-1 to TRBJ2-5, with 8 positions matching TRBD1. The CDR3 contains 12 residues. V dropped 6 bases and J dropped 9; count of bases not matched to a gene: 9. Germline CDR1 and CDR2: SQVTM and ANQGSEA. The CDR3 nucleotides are TGCAGCGTCGGGACAGGCGAGAGGTCCCAGTACTTC. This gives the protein CSVGTGERSQYF.

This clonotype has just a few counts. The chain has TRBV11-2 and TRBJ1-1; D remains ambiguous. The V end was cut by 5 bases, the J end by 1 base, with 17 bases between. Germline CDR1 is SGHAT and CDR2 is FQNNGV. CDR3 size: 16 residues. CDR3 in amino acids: CASSPGKTVQNTEAFF. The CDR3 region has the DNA TGTGCCAGCAGCCCCGGCAAGACTGTTCAGAACACTGAAGCTTTCTTT.

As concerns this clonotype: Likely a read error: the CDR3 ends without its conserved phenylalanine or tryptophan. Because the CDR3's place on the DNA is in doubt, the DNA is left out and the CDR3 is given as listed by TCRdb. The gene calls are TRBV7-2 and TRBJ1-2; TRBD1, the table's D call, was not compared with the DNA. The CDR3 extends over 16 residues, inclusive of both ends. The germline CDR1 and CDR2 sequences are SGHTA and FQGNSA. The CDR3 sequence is CASSLSTGETFYGYPL.

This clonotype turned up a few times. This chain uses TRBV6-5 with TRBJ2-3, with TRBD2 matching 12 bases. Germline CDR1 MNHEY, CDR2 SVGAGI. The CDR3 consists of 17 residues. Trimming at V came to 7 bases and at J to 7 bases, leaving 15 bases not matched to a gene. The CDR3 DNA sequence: TGTGCCAGCACTAAAGCCCCGCTAGCGGGGGGGCCATATACGCAGTATTTT. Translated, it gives CASTKAPLAGGPYTQYF.

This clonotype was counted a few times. CDR3 region: CASGTRDTGELFF. The CDR3 DNA reads as TGTGCCAGCGGCACCCGGGACACCGGGGAGCTGTTTTTT. V gene TRBV7-2 combines with J gene TRBJ2-2; D not resolved. The V end lost 8 bases, the J end lost 3 bases, and 10 bases lay between the germline ends. Germline assignment: CDR1 SGHTA and CDR2 FQGNSA. This CDR3 is 13 amino acids long.

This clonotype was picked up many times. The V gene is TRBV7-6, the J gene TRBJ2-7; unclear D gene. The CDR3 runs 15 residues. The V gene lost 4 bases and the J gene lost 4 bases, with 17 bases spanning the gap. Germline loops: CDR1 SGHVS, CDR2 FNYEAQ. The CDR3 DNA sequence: TGTGCCAGCAGCTGGGATAGAAAGGGAAGTTACGAGCAGTACTTC. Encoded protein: CASSWDRKGSYEQYF.

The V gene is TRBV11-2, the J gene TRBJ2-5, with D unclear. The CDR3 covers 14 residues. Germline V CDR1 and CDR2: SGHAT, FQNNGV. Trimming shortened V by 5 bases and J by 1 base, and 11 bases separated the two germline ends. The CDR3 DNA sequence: TGTGCCAGCAGCACAACCTCAAGCCAAGAGACCCAGTACTTC. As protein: CASSTTSSQETQYF.

The CDR3 reads CASSQDYRGGNTIYF. Here the CDR3 DNA reads TGCGCCAGCAGCCAAGATTACAGGGGGGGAAACACCATATATTTT. The chain combines TRBV4-3 with TRBJ1-3; 8 bases map to TRBD1. This CDR3 region has 15 residues. Germline V CDR1 and CDR2: LGHNA, YSLEER. The J segment lost 4 bases and the V segment lost 0 bases, leaving 2 bases of the junction unmatched.

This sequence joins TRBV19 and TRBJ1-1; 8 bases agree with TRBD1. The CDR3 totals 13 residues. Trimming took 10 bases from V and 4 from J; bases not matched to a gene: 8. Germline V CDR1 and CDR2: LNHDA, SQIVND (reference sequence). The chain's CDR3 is CATTQTGVTEAFF. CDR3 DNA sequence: TGTGCCACTACCCAGACAGGGGTCACTGAAGCTTTCTTT.

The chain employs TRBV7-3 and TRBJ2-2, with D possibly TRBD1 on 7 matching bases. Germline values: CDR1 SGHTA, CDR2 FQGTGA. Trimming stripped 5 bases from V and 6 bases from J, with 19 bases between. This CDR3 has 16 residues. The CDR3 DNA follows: TGTGCCAGCAGCGTATCGAGCAGGGGGGCCTCCGGGGAGCTGTTTTTT. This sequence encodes CASSVSSRGASGELFF.

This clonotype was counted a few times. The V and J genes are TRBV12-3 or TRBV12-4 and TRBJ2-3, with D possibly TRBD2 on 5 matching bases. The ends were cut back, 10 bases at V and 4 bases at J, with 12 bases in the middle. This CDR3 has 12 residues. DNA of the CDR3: TGTGCCACCGAGGAGGTAGCAGATACGCAGTATTTT. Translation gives CATEEVADTQYF.

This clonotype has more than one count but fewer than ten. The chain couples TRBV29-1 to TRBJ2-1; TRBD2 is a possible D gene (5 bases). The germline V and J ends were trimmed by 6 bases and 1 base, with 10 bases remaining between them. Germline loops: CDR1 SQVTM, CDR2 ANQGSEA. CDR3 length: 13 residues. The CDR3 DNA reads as TGCAGCGTCGGACCGGGGTCCTACAATGAGCAGTTCTTC. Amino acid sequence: CSVGPGSYNEQFF.